Included here is one T cell receptor beta chain sequence, with context. The data were obtained in a study of monozygotic twins with inflammatory bowel disease. The CDR3 runs 13 residues. CDR1 and CDR2 from the germline V gene are MDHEN and SYDVKM. One entry per CDR3 protein, without DNA, is what TCRdb gives after re-calling the 5' RACE reads. The sample totals approximately 330,000 distinct CDR3 sequences. Sequencing input: blood. The rearrangement uses TRBV28 and TRBJ1-2. This clonotype was obtained from a human donor with ulcerative colitis or Crohn's disease, or a healthy co-twin of an affected twin (not recorded which). The CDR3 sequence: CASSPDSVGGYTF.